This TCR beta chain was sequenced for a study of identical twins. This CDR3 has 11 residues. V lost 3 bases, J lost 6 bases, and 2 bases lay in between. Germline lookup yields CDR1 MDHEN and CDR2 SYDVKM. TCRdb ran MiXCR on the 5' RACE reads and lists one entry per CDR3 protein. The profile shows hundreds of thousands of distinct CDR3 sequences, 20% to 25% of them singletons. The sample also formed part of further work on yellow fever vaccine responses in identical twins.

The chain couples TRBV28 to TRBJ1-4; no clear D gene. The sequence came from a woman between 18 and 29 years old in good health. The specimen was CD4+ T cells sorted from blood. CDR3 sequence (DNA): TGTGCCAGCAGTTTTCATGAAAAACTGTTTTTT. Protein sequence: CASSFHEKLFF.